The 23 T cell receptor beta chains in this list originate from one sample, sequenced in a study of blood T cell repertoires in COVID-19. Generated by immunoSEQ multiplex PCR, the TCRdb table keeps only in-frame clones and is missing some. The sample includes about 98,000 clones, around 87% of them seen just once. Sequencing was done on a sample of peripheral blood. These receptors originate from a man aged 50-60 years with active or convalescent COVID-19.

The chain couples TRBV3-1 (or the pseudogene TRBV3-2) to TRBJ1-3; 7 bases fit TRBD1. There are 15 residues in the CDR3. The J segment lost 4 bases and the V segment lost 4 bases, leaving 7 bases of the junction unmatched. From germline, CDR1 is LGHDT and CDR2 YNNKEL (reference sequence). CDR3 in amino acids: CASSRGTVSGNTIYF. The CDR3 DNA sequence: TGTGCCAGCAGCCGTGGGACAGTCTCCGGAAACACCATATATTTT.

This clone has a single count. The chain has TRBV7-9 and TRBJ2-5; D not certain. The CDR3 is 14 amino acids. Germline CDR1 SEHNR, CDR2 FQNEAQ (reference sequence). Between the trimmed V and J ends, which lost 2 bases and 5 bases, there was a span of 12 bases. The CDR3 DNA reads as TGTGCCAGCAGCTTACGAGAAGTACGGGAGACCCAGTACTTC. Protein product: CASSLREVRETQYF.

V usage is TRBV9 and J usage is TRBJ2-2; 12 bases align to TRBD1. This CDR3 contains 16 residues. Trimming cost V 2 bases and J 4 bases; bases outside gene matches: 3. CDR1 is SGDLS, CDR2 YYNGEE, per germline. CDR3 nucleotide sequence: TGTGCCAGCAGCGTGGGACAGGGGGCAATCACCGGGGAGCTGTTTTTT. This codes for CASSVGQGAITGELFF.

The chain recombines TRBV7-2 with TRBJ2-2, with 10 bases matching TRBD2. The CDR3 runs 18 residues. Trimming took 3 bases from V and 0 from J; bases not matched to a gene: 7. Germline V gives CDR1 SGHTA, CDR2 FQGNSA. The CDR3 protein is CASSLKRGGSANTGELFF. In DNA, the CDR3 is TGTGCCAGCAGCTTGAAGCGGGGGGGATCCGCGAACACCGGGGAGCTGTTTTTT.

This sequence joins TRBV19 and TRBJ1-5; D might be TRBD1 (6 bases). In germline, CDR1 is LNHDA, CDR2 SQIVND (reference sequence). V lost 5 bases to trimming and J lost 2 bases, with 13 bases between them. This CDR3 region has 15 residues. CDR3 DNA sequence: TGTGCCAGTAGTTCCGGGACAACCCGCAATCAGCCCCAGCATTTT. This codes for CASSSGTTRNQPQHF. Filled out from reference TRBV19 and TRBJ1-5, the complete variable domain reads DGGITQSPKYLFRKEGQNVTLSCEQNLNHDAMYWYRQDPGQGLRLIYYSQIVNDFQKGDIAEGYSVSREKKESFPLTVTSAQKNPTAFYLCASSSGTTRNQPQHFGDGTRLSIL.

The genes are TRBV7-2 and TRBJ2-7, with 11 bases fitting TRBD2. Germline V gene lookup returns CDR1 SGHTA and CDR2 FQGNSA. The CDR3 has 19 amino acids. V shed 0 bases, J shed 0 bases, and the junction held 10 bases outside the gene matches. The CDR3 DNA sequence: TGTGCCAGCAGCTTAGCGTTGGCTAGCGGGGGGAGATTCTCCTACGAGCAGTACTTC. Amino acids: CASSLALASGGRFSYEQYF.

This clone has a single count. V usage is TRBV18 and J usage is TRBJ2-1; D is uncertain. V shed 0 bases and J shed 0 bases, with 6 bases lying between them. The CDR3 runs 15 residues. Germline V CDR1 and CDR2: KGHSH, LQKENI. The chain's CDR3 is CASSPPVSSYNEQFF. CDR3 DNA: TGTGCCAGCTCACCACCAGTGAGCTCCTACAATGAGCAGTTCTTC. Using reference TRBV18 and TRBJ2-1 for the parts outside the CDR3, the full variable domain is NAGVMQNPRHLVRRRGQEARLRCSPMKGHSHVYWYRQLPEEGLKFMVYLQKENIIDESGMPKERFSAEFPKEGPSILRIQQVVRGDSAAYFCASSPPVSSYNEQFFGPGTRLTVL.

This clone was found once. This chain joins TRBV28 and TRBJ1-2, with 10 bases fitting TRBD1. The V segment lost 6 bases and the J segment 3 bases; nucleotides outside the gene matches: 4. CDR1 and CDR2 (germline): MDHEN, SYDVKM. This CDR3 spans 14 amino acids. The CDR3 coding sequence is TGTGCCAGCAGGCGACAGGGGGCGGACTATGGCTACACCTTC. Its protein is CASRRQGADYGYTF.

The chain uses TRBV30 and TRBJ1-6, with D unclear. CDR1 is GTSNPN and CDR2 is SVGIG in the germline V gene (reference sequence). V was pared by 0 bases and J by 9 bases, with 15 bases between. This CDR3 has 15 amino acids. CDR3 region: CAWSVLRGLSSPLHF. CDR3 in DNA: TGTGCCTGGAGTGTACTTCGAGGGTTAAGTTCACCCCTCCACTTT.

The rearrangement joins TRBV10-3 to TRBJ2-3, with TRBD2 matching 8 bases. Germline CDR1 reads ENHRY; CDR2 reads SYGVKD. The J segment lost 2 bases and the V segment lost 2 bases, leaving 6 bases of the junction unmatched. The CDR3 contains 16 residues. CDR3 coding DNA: TGTGCCATCAGTGAGGTTGCGGGGGGCCTCACAGATACGCAGTATTTT. Translated: CAISEVAGGLTDTQYF.

The chain is built from TRBV9 and TRBJ1-3; possibly TRBD1 for D (6 bases). Trimming took off 0 bases at V and 4 bases at J, with 11 bases between the two ends. Germline CDR1 is SGDLS and CDR2 is YYNGEE. This CDR3 spans 15 amino acids. For the CDR3, the DNA is TGTGCCAGCAGCGTAGAGGCAGGGGTCGGAAACACCATATATTTT. It encodes CASSVEAGVGNTIYF.

The chain carries TRBV10-3 and TRBJ2-1; 13 nucleotides line up with TRBD2. Looked up from germline, CDR1 is ENHRY and CDR2 is SYGVKD. V lost 9 bases to trimming and J lost 11 bases; unmatched junction nucleotides: 7. This CDR3 has 13 residues. The CDR3 reads CAMTGTSGNQQFF. In nucleotides, the CDR3 is TGTGCCATGACGGGGACTAGCGGGAATCAGCAGTTCTTC.

The chain has TRBV6-6 and TRBJ2-5, with 8 bases lining up with TRBD2. This CDR3 is built from 12 residues. Trimming cost V 10 bases and J 5 bases; bases outside gene matches: 6. Per germline, CDR1 MNHNY and CDR2 SVGAGI (reference sequence). The CDR3 DNA is TGTGCCACGGGGGGGCCGGGGGAGACCCAGTACTTC. This translates into CATGGPGETQYF.

The V gene is TRBV28, the J gene TRBJ2-7, with TRBD1 matching 7 bases. Germline values: CDR1 MDHEN, CDR2 SYDVKM. This CDR3 is built from 12 residues. Trimming removed 6 bases from V and 6 bases from J; junction bases left unmatched: 5. In nucleotides, the CDR3 is TGTGCCAGCAGGCCCGCAGGGGGCGAGCAGTACTTC. Translating gives CASRPAGGEQYF.

V gene TRBV6-5 combines with J gene TRBJ2-2; D unresolved. CDR1 is MNHEY and CDR2 is SVGAGI in the germline V gene. The CDR3 contains 14 residues. V was pared by 5 bases and J by 1 base, with 8 bases between. CDR3 in amino acids: CASSRTGNTGELFF. The CDR3 coding sequence is TGTGCCAGCAGTCGAACCGGGAACACCGGGGAGCTGTTTTTT.

The J gene is TRBJ2-7, the V gene TRBV10-3; D is perhaps TRBD1 (5 bases). In germline, CDR1 is ENHRY, CDR2 SYGVKD. The CDR3 runs to 13 residues. V dropped 4 bases and J dropped 3 bases, with 10 bases sitting between them. CDR3 nucleotides: TGTGCCATCAGTGGGGTGACAGACTACGAGCAGTACTTC. Its protein is CAISGVTDYEQYF.

This clone was observed a few times. This chain links TRBV4-3 with TRBJ1-6; the match to TRBD1 covers 12 bases. The J segment lost 8 bases and the V segment lost 0 bases, leaving 5 bases of the junction unmatched. Germline values: CDR1 LGHNA, CDR2 YSLEER. This CDR3 region has 17 residues. This CDR3 is CASSQDGTGGVYSPLHF. Here the CDR3 DNA reads TGCGCCAGCAGCCAAGATGGGACAGGGGGCGTTTATTCACCCCTCCACTTT.

The rearrangement uses TRBV9 and TRBJ2-2, with TRBD1 matching over 8 bases. Trimming at V came to 4 bases and at J to 5 bases, leaving 4 bases not matched to a gene. The CDR3 is made up of 14 amino acids. The V gene's germline CDR1 is SGDLS and CDR2 YYNGEE. Here the CDR3 DNA reads TGTGCCAGCAGCCCACAGGGGGGAACCGGGGAGCTGTTTTTT. It yields the protein CASSPQGGTGELFF.

The rearrangement joins TRBV27 to TRBJ2-2, with 7 bases identical to TRBD2. Losses at the gene ends were 2 bases for V and 6 bases for J; bases not matched to a gene: 3. CDR1 is MNHEY and CDR2 is SMNVEV in the germline V gene (reference sequence). The CDR3 sequence is 14 residues long. The CDR3 loop reads CASSLAGDPGELFF. CDR3 DNA sequence: TGTGCCAGCAGTTTAGCGGGGGACCCCGGGGAGCTGTTTTTT.

This chain joins TRBV5-1 and TRBJ2-7; 9 nucleotides line up with TRBD1. With V trimmed by 3 bases and J by 12 bases, 10 bases remained unmatched. This CDR3 comprises 13 residues. Germline V gene lookup returns CDR1 SGHRS and CDR2 YFSETQ. The CDR3 region is CASSSSGTGNWYV. The CDR3 DNA reads as TGCGCCAGCAGCTCCTCCGGGACAGGGAATTGGTACGTC.

The chain has TRBV21-1 and TRBJ2-1; TRBD2 is taken as the D call from the table, unchecked against the DNA. TRBV21-1 is labeled a pseudogene. The CDR3 extends over 17 amino acids. For the CDR3, the DNA is TGTGCCAGCAGCAAAGAGTGTCCTAGCGGCAATTACAATGAGCAGTTCTTC. Amino acids: CASSKECPSGNYNEQFF.

This chain uses TRBV14 with TRBJ1-6; D unclear. Germline values: CDR1 SGHDN, CDR2 FVKESK. The length of the CDR3 is 13 residues. The V gene lost 1 base and the J gene lost 6 bases, with 4 bases spanning the gap. The CDR3 DNA reads TGTGCCAGCAGCCAAGTCTTTAATTCACCCCTCCACTTT. Encoded protein: CASSQVFNSPLHF.

A few counts support this clone. This chain joins TRBV30 and TRBJ2-1; D uncertain. The CDR3 is made up of 11 amino acids. Germline V gives CDR1 GTSNPN, CDR2 SVGIG (reference sequence). V lost 2 bases and J lost 7, with 6 bases in between. This CDR3 reads CAWSYNNEQFF. The CDR3 nucleotides read TGTGCCTGGAGTTACAATAATGAGCAGTTCTTC.